This T cell receptor beta chain was sequenced for a study of OX40 agonist ivuxolimab in advanced cancers. A remark on this clone: The target antigen is unknown.

The length of the CDR3 is 14 residues. CDR1 and CDR2 (germline): SGHTA, FQGNSA. Trimming pared 4 bases from V and 4 bases from J, leaving 10 bases between. General study points: In the 0.1 to 3.0 mg/kg range, CD4+ and CD8+ blood T cells had expanded clonally by week 6. Researchers report that CD8+ T cells had, on average, more expanded clones than CD4+.

Sequenced by immunoSEQ multiplex PCR; TCRdb stores in-frame clones only, minus some. The sample includes 70,000 to 85,000 clones, 86% of them seen just once. This clonotype was sampled from an adult with an advanced solid tumor such as melanoma, head and neck, liver or kidney cancer. The J gene is TRBJ1-4, the V gene TRBV7-2; D call uncertain. The specimen comprised CD4+ or CD8+ T cells sorted from blood, sampled in a trial of the OX40 agonist ivuxolimab. The CDR3 here is CASSSMQRNEKLFF. For the CDR3, the DNA is TGTGCCAGCAGCTCGATGCAACGTAATGAAAAACTGTTTTTT.